This TCR beta chain was observed in a study of Ad26.COV2.S vaccination and SARS-CoV-2 variants. The treatment is: roughly 19 received Ad26.COV2.S at low or high dose, single or two shots; several received placebo; per-sample allocation not given. Samples came from day 63 after the first vaccine or placebo injection. With V trimmed by 6 bases and J by 0 bases, 4 bases remained unmatched. The germline gives CDR1 SNHLY, CDR2 FYNNEI. The CDR3 consists of 15 residues. Here immunoSEQ multiplex PCR was the method, and the copy in TCRdb shows in-frame clones only, minus some. The table lists around 250,000 clones, roughly 89% of them singletons, with less than 3.5% in the top ten.

This TCR came from a person aged 18-60 years who received the Ad26.COV2.S COVID-19 vaccine or a placebo. This chain connects TRBV2 to TRBJ1-1; 10 bases map to TRBD1. This sample comprised peripheral blood, obtained in a trial of Ad26.COV2.S vaccine versus placebo. CDR3 sequence (DNA): TGTGCCAGCAGCGGGACAGGGGATTTGAACACTGAAGCTTTCTTT. It codes for CASSGTGDLNTEAFF.